Listed below are T cell receptor beta chains from one sample, sequenced in a study of radiation and T cells in renal cell carcinoma. Generated by immunoSEQ multiplex PCR, the TCRdb table keeps only in-frame clones and is missing some. The sample records 18,000 or so clones, around 63% being singletons. The sample was tumor tissue, taken from a patient whose treatment was nephrectomy without radiotherapy. These receptor sequences come from a man aged 50-60 years with renal cell carcinoma. CDR3s include the opening cysteine and the closing phenylalanine or tryptophan. A D gene is named only where the DNA matches it firmly. Clone size is not always given. Where it is, it says once, few, many or a class for expanded clones.

TRBV5-1	TRBD1	few	TRBJ2-1	TGCGCCAGCAGCGTTCACAGGGGGCGGGATCTTTACAATGAGCAGTTCTTC	CASSVHRGRDLYNEQFF
TRBV4-1	TRBD1	-	TRBJ1-4	TGCGCCTGCGGACAGGACCCTAATGAAAAACTGTTTTTT	CACGQDPNEKLFF
TRBV15	TRBD1	-	TRBJ2-7	TGTGCCACCGCGGGGGACAGGGGATCCTACGAGCAGTACTTC	CATAGDRGSYEQYF
TRBV7-7	-	few	TRBJ2-5	TGTGCTAGCAGCTTACTCACGGGTGGGGAGACCCAGTACTTC	CASSLLTGGETQYF
TRBV9	TRBD2	large	TRBJ2-7	TGTGCCAGCAGCGTTAGCGGGGGAATCTACGAGCAGTACTTC	CASSVSGGIYEQYF
TRBV19	TRBD1	-	TRBJ1-5	TGTGCCAGTACCACGACAGGGGGCAGTCAGCCCCAGCATTTT	CASTTTGGSQPQHF
TRBV27	-	many	TRBJ1-5	TGTGCCAGCAGCTCAGGGGTAGGTAACCAGCCCCAGCATTTT	CASSSGVGNQPQHF
TRBV30	-	few	TRBJ1-5	TGTGCCTGGAGTAAGGGTTCGGGTCAGCCCCAGCATTTT	CAWSKGSGQPQHF
TRBV6-1	TRBD1	-	TRBJ1-2	TGTGCCAGCAGCCCCGAGGGGGCTGATTACTATGGCTACACCTTC	CASSPEGADYYGYTF
TRBV5-1	TRBD1	-	TRBJ1-1	TGCGCCAGCAGCGGGAGGACAGGGGTTTTCACTGAAGCTTTCTTT	CASSGRTGVFTEAFF
TRBV6-1	-	-	TRBJ2-2	TGTGCCAGCGGGACAAGCTTGACCGGGGAGCTGTTTTTT	CASGTSLTGELFF
TRBV7-3	-	-	TRBJ2-2	TGTGCCAGCAGTCGATATACAGGGTCACTACATGCCGGGGAGCTGTTTTTT	CASSRYTGSLHAGELFF
TRBV5-6	-	-	TRBJ2-7	TGTGCCAGCAGCTTAGGGCTGGGTGATTACTACGAGCAGTACTTC	CASSLGLGDYYEQYF
TRBV6-5	TRBD2	few	TRBJ2-7	TGTGCCAGCAGTCTAGCGGGAGATGGCTACGAGCAGTACTTC	CASSLAGDGYEQYF